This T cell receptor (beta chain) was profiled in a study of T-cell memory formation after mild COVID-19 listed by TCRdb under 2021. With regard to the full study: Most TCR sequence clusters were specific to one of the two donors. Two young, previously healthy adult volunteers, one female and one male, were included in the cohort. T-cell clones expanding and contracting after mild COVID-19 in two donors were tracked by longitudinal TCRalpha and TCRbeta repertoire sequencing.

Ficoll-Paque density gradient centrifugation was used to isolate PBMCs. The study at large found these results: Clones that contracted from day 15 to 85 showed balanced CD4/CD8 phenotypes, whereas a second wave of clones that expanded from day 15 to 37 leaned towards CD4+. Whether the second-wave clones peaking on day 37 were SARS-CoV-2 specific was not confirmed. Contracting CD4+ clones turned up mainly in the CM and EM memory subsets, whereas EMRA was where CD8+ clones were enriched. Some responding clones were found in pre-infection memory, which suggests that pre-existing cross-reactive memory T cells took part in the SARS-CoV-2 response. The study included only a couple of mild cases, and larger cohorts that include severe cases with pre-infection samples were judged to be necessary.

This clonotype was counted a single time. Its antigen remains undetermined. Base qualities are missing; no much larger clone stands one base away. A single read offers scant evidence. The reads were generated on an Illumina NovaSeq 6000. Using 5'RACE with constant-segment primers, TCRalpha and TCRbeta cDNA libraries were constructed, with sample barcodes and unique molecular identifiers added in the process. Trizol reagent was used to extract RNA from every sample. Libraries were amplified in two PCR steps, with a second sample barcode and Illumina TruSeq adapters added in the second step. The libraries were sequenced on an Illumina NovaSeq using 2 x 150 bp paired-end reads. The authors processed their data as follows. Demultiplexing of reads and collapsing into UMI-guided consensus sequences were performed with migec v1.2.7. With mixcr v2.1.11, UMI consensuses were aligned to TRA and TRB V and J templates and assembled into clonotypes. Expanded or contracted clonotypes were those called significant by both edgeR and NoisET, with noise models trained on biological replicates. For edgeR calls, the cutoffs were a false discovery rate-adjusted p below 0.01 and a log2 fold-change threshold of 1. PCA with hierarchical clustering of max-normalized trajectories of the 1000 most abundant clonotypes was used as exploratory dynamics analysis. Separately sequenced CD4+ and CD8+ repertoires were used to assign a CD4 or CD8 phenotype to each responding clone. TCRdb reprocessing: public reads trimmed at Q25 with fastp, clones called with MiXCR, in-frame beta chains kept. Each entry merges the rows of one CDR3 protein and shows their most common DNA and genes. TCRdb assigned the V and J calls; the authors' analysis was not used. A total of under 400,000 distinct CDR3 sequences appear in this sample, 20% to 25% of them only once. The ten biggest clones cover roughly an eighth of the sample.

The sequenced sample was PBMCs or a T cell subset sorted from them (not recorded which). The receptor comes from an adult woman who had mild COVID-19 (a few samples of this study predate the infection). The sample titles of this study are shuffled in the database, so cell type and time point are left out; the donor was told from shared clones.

The CDR3 sequence is CASSPLTGQETQYF. The DNA sequence is TGTGCCAGCAGCCCACTGACAGGGCAAGAGACCCAGTACTTC. The rearrangement combines TRBV7-6 with TRBJ2-5, and TRBD1 aligns with 7 junction nucleotides. The germline V gene sets CDR1 to SGHVS and CDR2 to FNYEAQ. Unmatched junction bases come to 5, with V trimmed by 5 bases and J by 2 bases. The CDR3, cysteine through phenylalanine, is 14 amino acids long. Only the CDR3 portion is preserved as DNA: 42 bases, with reading frame beginning at the first base.